One and the same sample provided the 6 T cell receptor beta chains below, sequenced in a study of shared clonotypes between healthy human individuals. Sequencing was performed with immunoSEQ multiplex PCR; in TCRdb, only in-frame clones are kept and a portion is missing. The profile shows about 1.5 million clones, about 96% of them singletons. Sequencing was performed on naive CD4+ T cells sorted from blood. Subset described: CD45RA+ positively selected. The origin of the receptors is a man aged 25-45 years in good health.

The J gene is TRBJ1-1, the V gene TRBV6-1; possible D gene TRBD1, 5 bases. CDR3 length equals 15 residues. V was clipped by 2 bases and J by 0 bases, with 10 bases between them. In germline, CDR1 is MNHNS, CDR2 SASEGT. The CDR3 DNA is TGTGCCAGCAGTGAATGGTCGGGGGTGAACACTGAAGCTTTCTTT. Protein product: CASSEWSGVNTEAFF.

The J gene is TRBJ1-5, the V gene TRBV30; the D is unclear. Trimming took 3 bases from V and 5 from J, leaving 11 bases between them. Germline V gives CDR1 GTSNPN, CDR2 SVGIG (reference sequence). The CDR3 extends over 13 amino acids. The CDR3 region has the DNA TGTGCCTGGAGCGCCCTCGGGGATCAGCCCCAGCATTTT. This gives the protein CAWSALGDQPQHF.

This sequence joins TRBV5-6 and TRBJ2-6; D is undetermined. Trimming took 2 bases from V and 2 from J, leaving 2 bases between them. Germline values: CDR1 SGHDT, CDR2 YYEEEE. The CDR3 sequence is 13 residues long. The CDR3 nucleotides are TGTGCCAGCAGCTTTGCTGGGGCCAACGTCCTGACTTTC. It specifies CASSFAGANVLTF.

V is TRBV6-1 and J is TRBJ2-7, with a possible D match to TRBD2 (5 bases). The V end lost 10 bases, the J end lost 3 bases, and 16 bases lay between the germline ends. Germline assignment: CDR1 MNHNS and CDR2 SASEGT. The CDR3 spans 13 residues. The CDR3 nucleotides read TGTGCCACCCTAAGACATGCGGGCTACGAGCAGTACTTC. Translation: CATLRHAGYEQYF.

The rearrangement joins TRBV10-1 to TRBJ2-1, with D maybe TRBD2 (5 bases). Per germline, CDR1 WNHNN and CDR2 SYGVQD (reference sequence). V lost 3 bases and J lost 2, with 11 bases in between. The CDR3 covers 15 residues. For the CDR3, the DNA is TGCGCCAGCAGTGACGGAGGAGTCCCCTACAATGAGCAGTTCTTC. It encodes CASSDGGVPYNEQFF.

The rearrangement joins TRBV15 to TRBJ2-5; D is unclear. The V gene lost 1 base and the J gene lost 2 bases, with 14 bases spanning the gap. CDR3 length: 16 amino acids. Per germline, CDR1 LNHNV and CDR2 YYDKDF (reference sequence). The CDR3 bases are TGTGCCACCAGCAGAGTAAAGGGTGGGATTCAAGAGACCCAGTACTTC. Protein: CATSRVKGGIQETQYF. Full variable domain (missing parts from reference TRBV15 and TRBJ2-5): DAMVIQNPRYQVTQFGKPVTLSCSQTLNHNVMYWYQQKSSQAPKLLFHYYDKDFNNEADTPDNFQSRRPNTSFCFLDIRSPGLGDTAMYLCATSRVKGGIQETQYFGPGTRLLVL.